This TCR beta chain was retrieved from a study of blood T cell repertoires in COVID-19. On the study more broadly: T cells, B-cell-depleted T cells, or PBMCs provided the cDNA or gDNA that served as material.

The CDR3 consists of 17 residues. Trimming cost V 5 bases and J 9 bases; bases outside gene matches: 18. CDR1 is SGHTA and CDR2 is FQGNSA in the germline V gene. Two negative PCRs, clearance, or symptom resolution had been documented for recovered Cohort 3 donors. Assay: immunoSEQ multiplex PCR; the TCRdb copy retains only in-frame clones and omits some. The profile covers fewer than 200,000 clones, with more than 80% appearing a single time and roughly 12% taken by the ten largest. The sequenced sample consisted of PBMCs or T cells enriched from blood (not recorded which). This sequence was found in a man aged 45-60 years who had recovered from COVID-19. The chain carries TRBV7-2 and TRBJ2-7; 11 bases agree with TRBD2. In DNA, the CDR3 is TGTGCCAGCAGCGCCCAAAAACTAGCGGGGGTCTCTCGTGGGCAGTACTTC. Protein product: CASSAQKLAGVSRGQYF.